This T cell receptor beta chain derives from a study of PD-L1 blockade in urothelial cancer. General study findings and limits: Durable-benefit patients expanded tumor-associated blood clones more at 3 weeks.

This CDR3 comprises 14 residues. Germline values: CDR1 MNHEY, CDR2 SVGAGI. Trimming removed 2 bases from V and 2 bases from J; junction bases left unmatched: 2. Comment on this clone: Its antigen is currently unknown.

The table came from immunoSEQ multiplex PCR; TCRdb's copy has only in-frame clones and leaves some out. The sample includes some 30,000 clones, around three quarters of them seen just once. Time point: peripheral blood 6 weeks after treatment start. Source: PBMCs, taken around atezolizumab (anti-PD-L1) treatment. This chain joins TRBV6-5 and TRBJ2-7; 8 nucleotides line up with TRBD1. The source is an older man with urothelial cancer. In DNA form, the CDR3 reads TGTGCCAGCAGTTACGGGACAGGCACCTACGAGCAGTACTTC. Its protein is CASSYGTGTYEQYF.